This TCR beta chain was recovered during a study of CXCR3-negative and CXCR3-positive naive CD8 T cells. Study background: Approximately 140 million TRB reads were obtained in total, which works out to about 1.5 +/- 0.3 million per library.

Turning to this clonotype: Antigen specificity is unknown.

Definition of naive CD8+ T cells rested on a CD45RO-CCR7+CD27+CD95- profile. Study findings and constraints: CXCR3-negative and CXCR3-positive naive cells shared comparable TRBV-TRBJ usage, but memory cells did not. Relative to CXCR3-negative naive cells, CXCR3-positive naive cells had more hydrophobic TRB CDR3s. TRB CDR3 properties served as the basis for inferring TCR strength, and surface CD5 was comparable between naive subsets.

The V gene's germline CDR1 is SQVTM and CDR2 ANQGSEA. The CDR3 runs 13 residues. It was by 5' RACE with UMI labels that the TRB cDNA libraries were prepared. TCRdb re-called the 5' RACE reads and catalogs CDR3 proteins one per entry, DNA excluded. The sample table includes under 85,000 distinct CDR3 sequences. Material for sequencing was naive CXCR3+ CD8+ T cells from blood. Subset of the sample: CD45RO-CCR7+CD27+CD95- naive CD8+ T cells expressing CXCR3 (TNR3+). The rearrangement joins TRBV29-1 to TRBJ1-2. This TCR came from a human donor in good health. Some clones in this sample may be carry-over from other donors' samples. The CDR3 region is CSVEDGQFSGYTF.